This passage covers 5 T cell receptor beta chains from one sample sequenced in a study of blood T cell repertoires in COVID-19. The data were produced by immunoSEQ multiplex PCR, yet TCRdb's version contains in-frame clones alone and is incomplete. The sample holds roughly 100,000 clones; 80% to 95% are singletons and the top ten take 1.5% to 2%. Material: peripheral blood. The receptor source for this set is a woman between 50 and 59 years old with COVID-19, enrolled during active disease.

The chain has TRBV27 and TRBJ1-4, with TRBD1 matching over 9 bases. Germline V lookup: CDR1 MNHEY, CDR2 SMNVEV (reference sequence). The CDR3 is made up of 14 amino acids. The J segment lost 9 bases and the V segment lost 6 bases, leaving 8 bases of the junction unmatched. The CDR3 reads CASRGGQGPQKLFF. The CDR3, as DNA: TGTGCCAGCAGGGGAGGACAGGGGCCTCAAAAACTGTTTTTT.

The J gene is TRBJ2-3, the V gene TRBV7-3, with TRBD2 identical over 8 bases. The junction had 6 bases not matched to a gene; V was cut back by 4 bases and J by 3 bases. This CDR3 is 15 amino acids long. The germline CDR1 and CDR2 sequences are SGHTA and FQGTGA. CDR3 amino acids: CASSYERGWTDTQYF. The CDR3 DNA follows: TGTGCCAGCAGCTACGAGCGGGGGTGGACAGATACGCAGTATTTT.

CDR3 DNA sequence: TGTGCCACCAGTGAGAGGACAGGGATATACAATGAGCAGTTCTTC. Translation gives CATSERTGIYNEQFF. The rearrangement joins TRBV24-1 to TRBJ2-1; 8 bases map to TRBD1. Looked up from germline, CDR1 is KGHDR and CDR2 is SFDVKD. Trimming at V came to 4 bases and at J to 4 bases, leaving 5 bases not matched to a gene. The CDR3 runs to 15 residues.

V gene TRBV28 combines with J gene TRBJ1-2; D perhaps matches TRBD1 (5 bases). Germline V gene lookup returns CDR1 MDHEN and CDR2 SYDVKM. The CDR3 extends over 13 amino acids. V was pared by 6 bases and J by 2 bases, with 10 bases between. CDR3 sequence: CASRPQGNYGYTF. The CDR3, as DNA: TGTGCCAGCAGACCGCAGGGCAACTATGGCTACACCTTC.

For the CDR3, the DNA is TGTGCCTGGCGTGACAGGGGGTATGGAAACACCATATATTTT. Translated: CAWRDRGYGNTIYF. The V and J genes are TRBV30 and TRBJ1-3; 9 bases fit TRBD1. Trimming at V came to 5 bases and at J to 3 bases, leaving 5 bases not matched to a gene. This CDR3 is 14 amino acids long. In germline, CDR1 is GTSNPN, CDR2 SVGIG (reference sequence).